This T cell receptor beta chain was sequenced in a study of cytomegalovirus exposure and HLA in healthy donors. Study summary: Assignment to the Caucasian-associated ancestry cluster applied to around four fifths of the 350 to 500 genotyped donors.

The PCR was carried out with 60 Vbeta primers and 13 Jbeta primers. As handled by the study authors: In a later analysis, 80 million to 100 million unique TCR beta chains included roughly 11 million shared by two or more donors. The table came from immunoSEQ multiplex PCR; TCRdb's copy has only in-frame clones and leaves some out. For V, J and clone size, that table is used; D and trimming come from the DNA. The sample shows 170,000 or so clones, about three quarters of them seen only once. Germline V gene sequence: CDR1 SGDLS, CDR2 YYNGEE. Trimming cost V 0 bases and J 0 bases, with 15 bases left between them. The CDR3 has 17 residues.

Sequences were obtained from PBMCs. This clonotype was sampled from a woman aged 60 to 75 in good health and CMV-seropositive. This chain links TRBV9 with TRBJ1-1, with TRBD1 as a possible D gene (5 bases). CDR3 protein: CASSVEGRVGVNTEAFF. The DNA of the CDR3 is TGTGCCAGCAGCGTAGAGGGCAGGGTTGGTGTGAACACTGAAGCTTTCTTT.